This T cell receptor (beta chain) was retrieved from a study of T cell responses to AZD1222 COVID-19 vaccine. Findings and caveats of the study: Two doses of AZD1222 preceded a rise in Spike-specific TCR breadth and depth. The study reported that nearly half of spike-specific TCRs target unmutated variant regions. The donor cohort was predominantly white British with a female majority, and clonal diversity may have been underestimated.

Second-dose intervals near 4 or 12 weeks were combined. The junction had 12 bases not matched to a gene; V was cut back by 4 bases and J by 6 bases. Germline values: CDR1 SSHAT, CDR2 FNYEAQ (reference sequence). The CDR3 has 16 residues. Repertoires were generated with immunoSEQ multiplex PCR, while TCRdb's copy carries only in-frame clones and drops some. This sample yields 130,000 to 150,000 clones, of which about 82% are seen a single time; 5.1% belongs to the top ten. Comment on this clone: No antigen is known for it.

This receptor was identified in an adult who received the AZD1222 COVID-19 vaccine. The chain combines TRBV7-7 with TRBJ2-3; 8 nucleotides match TRBD2. The material was peripheral blood, obtained 28 days after the second AZD1222 dose. The CDR3 sequence is CASSSSAGGPADTQYF. CDR3 DNA: TGTGCCAGCAGCTCTTCCGCGGGGGGACCCGCGGATACGCAGTATTTT.